This TCR beta chain was sequenced for a study of control samples from healthy donors and cancer patients (dated by TCRdb to 2020 to 2022). Including cysteine and phenylalanine, the CDR3 has 13 amino acids. Solely the CDR3 DNA is kept, with 39 bases framed from the first base. Unmatched junction bases come to 7, with V trimmed by 5 bases and J by 4 bases. Per the germline V gene, SQVTM is the CDR1 and ANQGSEA is the CDR2. Library preparation employed the immunoSEQ multiplex PCR assay. Imported from immuneACCESS, the table was reduced by TCRdb to in-frame sequences with V and J called. These copies leave out some clones; in studies compared against another copy, an unresolved V gene accounts for under half, and the cause of the remainder is not known. The sample data list around 90,000 clones, and about 89% of these were observed just once. The ten top clones hold approximately 21% of the sample. With regard to this clone: Its binding antigen is unknown. No base-level quality is on record; no much larger clone is a single base apart.

Here the chain combines TRBV29-1 and TRBJ1-2; TRBD1 agrees with 7 junctional bases. Sequenced: blood. The clonotype originates from a man aged 25-45 years in good health. The DNA sequence follows: TGCAGCGTTCGACAGGGACTTATCTATGGCTACACCTTC. This encodes CSVRQGLIYGYTF.